This record concerns one T cell receptor beta chain sequence. The junction shows a germline mismatch at one end, possibly a read error. The sample comes from a study of T cell changes during pregnancy in multiple sclerosis. This CDR3 has 15 residues. In germline, CDR1 is GTSNPN, CDR2 SVGIG (reference sequence). Produced via immunoSEQ multiplex PCR; TCRdb's table is partial and in-frame only. The repertoire consists of tens of thousands of clones, with about 92% occurring once and the leading ten covering approximately 0.21%. The genes are TRBV30 and TRBJ1-5, with 7 bases aligning to TRBD1. This TCR was sampled from a female donor with multiple sclerosis, enrolled in a pregnancy study. The sequencing here drew on CD4+ T cells from peripheral blood mononuclear cells, taken in the second trimester of pregnancy. The CDR3 protein is CAWSGKGQLNQPRHF. CDR3 sequence (DNA): TGTGCCTGGAGTGGGAAGGGACAGCTCAATCAGCCCCGGCATTTT.